A selection of T cell receptor beta chains follows, all from one sample in a study of blood T cell repertoires in COVID-19. Sequencing used immunoSEQ multiplex PCR; TCRdb keeps in-frame clones, though not all of them. Among about 250,000 clones listed, around 88% were seen once. The sequencing input was peripheral blood. The receptors come from a woman aged 30 to 39 with COVID-19, enrolled during active disease. Each CDR3 is given with its conserved first and last residue. The order of the fields is V gene, J gene, D gene, clone size, CDR3 protein, CDR3 DNA. The D gene is left open where the match is weak. For some rows the clone size is stated as once, few or many, or as a class when expanded; others skip it.

TRBV28	TRBJ1-6	.	.	CASTPEPLGSPLHF	TGTGCCAGCACCCCGGAACCTCTCGGGTCACCCCTCCACTTT
TRBV5-1	TRBJ2-1	TRBD2	.	CASSLVFGRANNEQFF	TGCGCCAGCAGCTTGGTATTCGGGAGGGCCAACAATGAGCAGTTCTTC
TRBV28	TRBJ1-2	TRBD1	once	CASSLPANRGQIVYGYTF	TGTGCCAGCAGTTTACCCGCGAACAGGGGGCAAATAGTCTATGGCTACACCTTC
TRBV2	TRBJ2-1	.	once	CASSDEPGSSYNEQFF	TGTGCCAGCAGTGACGAACCGGGAAGCTCCTACAATGAGCAGTTCTTC
TRBV4-3	TRBJ2-3	TRBD1	.	CASSQDSYQGVGDTQYF	TGCGCCAGCAGCCAAGATAGTTACCAGGGGGTAGGAGATACGCAGTATTTT
TRBV5-1	TRBJ2-5	.	.	CASSLSTYSQETQYF	TGCGCCAGCAGCTTGTCAACGTACAGCCAAGAGACCCAGTACTTC
TRBV7-9	TRBJ2-3	.	.	CASKRGSSTDTQYF	TGTGCCAGCAAGAGGGGGTCTAGCACAGATACGCAGTATTTT
TRBV19	TRBJ1-1	.	few	CASSIYMNTEAFF	TGTGCCAGTAGTATATACATGAACACTGAAGCTTTCTTT
TRBV7-9	TRBJ1-1	.	few	CASTPGGTEAFF	TGTGCCAGCACCCCGGGGGGAACTGAAGCTTTCTTT
TRBV7-2	TRBJ1-2	.	few	CAGTSGAEGYTF	TGTGCCGGGACCTCAGGGGCGGAAGGCTACACCTTC
TRBV5-4	TRBJ1-3	.	.	CASSSGSPPGNTIYF	TGTGCCAGCAGCTCCGGGTCACCCCCCGGAAACACCATATATTTT
TRBV4-1	TRBJ2-1	.	.	CASSQGRGAYNEQFF	TGCGCCAGCAGCCAAGGCAGGGGCGCCTACAATGAGCAGTTCTTC
TRBV7-9	TRBJ2-3	TRBD2	.	CASSYLADSTDTQYF	TGTGCCAGCAGCTATCTAGCGGACAGCACAGATACGCAGTATTTT
TRBV2	TRBJ1-1	TRBD1	.	CASLRQGFNTEAFF	TGTGCCAGCCTAAGACAGGGGTTTAACACTGAAGCTTTCTTT
TRBV5-1	TRBJ2-6	.	.	CASSVDGQPYLSGANVLTF	TGCGCCAGCAGCGTTGACGGACAGCCCTATCTCTCTGGGGCCAACGTCCTGACTTTC
TRBV5-6	TRBJ2-1	TRBD2	.	CASSLKAPGGFQFF	TGTGCCAGCAGCTTGAAGGCTCCGGGAGGTTTCCAGTTCTTC